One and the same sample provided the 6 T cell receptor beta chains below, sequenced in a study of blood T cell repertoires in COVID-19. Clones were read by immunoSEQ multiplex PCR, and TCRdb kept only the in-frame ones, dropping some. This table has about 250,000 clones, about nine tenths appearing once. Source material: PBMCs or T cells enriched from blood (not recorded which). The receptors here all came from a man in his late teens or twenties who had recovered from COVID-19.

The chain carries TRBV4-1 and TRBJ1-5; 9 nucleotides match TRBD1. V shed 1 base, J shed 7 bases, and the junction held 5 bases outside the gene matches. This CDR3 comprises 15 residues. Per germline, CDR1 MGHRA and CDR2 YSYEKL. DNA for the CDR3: TGCGCCAGCAGCCAAGGGACAGGGGTGAGGCAGCCCCAGCATTTT. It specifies CASSQGTGVRQPQHF.

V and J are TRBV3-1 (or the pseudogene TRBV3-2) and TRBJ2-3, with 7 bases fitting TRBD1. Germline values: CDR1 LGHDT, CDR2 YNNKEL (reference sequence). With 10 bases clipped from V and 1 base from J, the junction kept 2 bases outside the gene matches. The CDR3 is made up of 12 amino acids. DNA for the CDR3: TGTGCCATCGGACAGGGCACAGATACGCAGTATTTT. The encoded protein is CAIGQGTDTQYF.

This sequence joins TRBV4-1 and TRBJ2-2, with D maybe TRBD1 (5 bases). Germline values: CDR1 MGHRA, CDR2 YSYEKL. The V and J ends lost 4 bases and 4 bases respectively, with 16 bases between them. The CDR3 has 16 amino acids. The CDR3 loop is CASSRGGGPITGELFF. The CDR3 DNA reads TGCGCCAGCAGCCGGGGCGGCGGCCCTATCACCGGGGAGCTGTTTTTT.

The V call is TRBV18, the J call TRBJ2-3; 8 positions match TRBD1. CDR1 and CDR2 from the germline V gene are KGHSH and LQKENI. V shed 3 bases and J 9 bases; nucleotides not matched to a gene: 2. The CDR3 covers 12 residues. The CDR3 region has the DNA TGTGCCAGCTCACCGGACAGGGACACGCAGTATTTT. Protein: CASSPDRDTQYF.

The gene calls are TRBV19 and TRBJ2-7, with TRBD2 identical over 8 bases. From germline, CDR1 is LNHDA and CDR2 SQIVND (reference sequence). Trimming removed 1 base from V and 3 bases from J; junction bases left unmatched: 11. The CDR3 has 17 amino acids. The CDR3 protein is CASSIGATAGGYYEQYF. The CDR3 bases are TGTGCCAGTAGTATAGGGGCGACCGCGGGGGGCTACTACGAGCAGTACTTC.

As DNA, the CDR3 is TGTGCTAGTGGTTACGAGGGCACTGAAGCTTTCTTT. Translation: CASGYEGTEAFF. The chain joins TRBV12-5 to TRBJ1-1, with D hard to call. V was shortened by 4 bases and J by 4 bases, with 7 bases between the two germline ends. Looked up from germline, CDR1 is LGHNT and CDR2 is FRNRAP. The CDR3 is made up of 12 amino acids.